This is a list of T cell receptor beta chains from one sample in a study of cytomegalovirus exposure and HLA in healthy donors. TCRdb's copy holds only in-frame clones and misses some; the assay was immunoSEQ multiplex PCR. The sample consists of 150,000 or so clones, about three quarters of them appearing once. The sequenced material came from PBMCs. The receptor source for this set is a woman between 40 and 55 years old in good health and CMV-seronegative. CDR3s include the opening cysteine and the closing phenylalanine or tryptophan. D genes are given only for firm matches. Clone size appears in some rows only: once, few, many, or a class for an expanded clone.

clone_size | j_call | v_call | d_call | cdr3_nt | cdr3_aa
. | TRBJ1-4 | TRBV2 | TRBD1 | TGTGCCAGCAGAAAAGACAGGGCAACTAATGAAAAACTGTTTTTT | CASRKDRATNEKLFF
. | TRBJ2-3 | TRBV6-5 | TRBD2 | TGTGCCAGCAGTTACTCGTCGGGGGGGGGCACAGATACGCAGTATTTT | CASSYSSGGGTDTQYF
. | TRBJ1-5 | TRBV28 | TRBD1 | TGTGCCAGCATCTTCCACGGGACAGGGGTCAATCAGCCCCAGCATTTT | CASIFHGTGVNQPQHF
. | TRBJ2-7 | TRBV5-1 | . | TGCGCCAGCAGCCCTTCCTCCTACGAGCAGTACTTC | CASSPSSYEQYF
. | TRBJ2-3 | TRBV7-6 | TRBD1 | TGTGCCAGCAGCCCACCGGGACAGGGGCCAGATACGCAGTATTTT | CASSPPGQGPDTQYF
few | TRBJ1-1 | TRBV6-1 | TRBD1 | TGTGCCAGCAGAGAGACAGGGGGCAACACTGAAGCTTTCTTT | CASRETGGNTEAFF
. | TRBJ2-2 | TRBV18 | TRBD2 | TGTGCCAGCTCACCACCGAATTGGGGCGGGGGGGCCGTCGGCACCGGGGAGCTGTTTTTT | CASSPPNWGGGAVGTGELFF
. | TRBJ1-2 | TRBV5-1 | . | TGCGCCAGCAGCTTGGCACAGGGTGTGGGAGGCTACACCTTC | CASSLAQGVGGYTF
. | TRBJ1-1 | TRBV6-6 | TRBD1 | TGTGCCAGCAGCCTAGGACAGGGAAACACTGAAGCTTTCTTT | CASSLGQGNTEAFF
. | TRBJ2-5 | TRBV4-2 | TRBD2 | TGTGCCAGCAGCCAGTCCAGCGGGGGTCCTCAAGAGACCCAGTACTTC | CASSQSSGGPQETQYF
. | TRBJ1-3 | TRBV9 | . | TGTGCCAGCAGCGTGGGCGACAGTCGCTCTGGAAACACCATATATTTT | CASSVGDSRSGNTIYF
. | TRBJ1-1 | TRBV19 | TRBD1 | TGTGCCAGTAACCCGCAGGGGGCAGGAATGAACACTGAAGCTTTCTTT | CASNPQGAGMNTEAFF
. | TRBJ2-3 | TRBV5-1 | . | TGCGCCAGCAGCTTGTGGCAGCGGGCCACGCCGGAGTATTCGCAGTATTTT | CASSLWQRATPEYSQYF
once | TRBJ1-2 | TRBV5-1 | . | TGCGCCAGCAGGGAACAGGGCGGTGGCTACACCTTC | CASREQGGGYTF
. | TRBJ1-6 | TRBV5-1 | . | TGCGCCAGCAGCTTGGTGGGGGCTTCCTCCTATAATTCACCCCTCCACTTT | CASSLVGASSYNSPLHF
few | TRBJ2-7 | TRBV6-1 | TRBD1 | TGTGCCAGCAGTGTGACAGGGTTTGCCTACGAGCAGTACTTC | CASSVTGFAYEQYF
. | TRBJ2-5 | TRBV5-1 | . | TGCGCCAGCAACAGAGGGGGCCAAGAGACCCAGTACTTC | CASNRGGQETQYF
. | TRBJ2-3 | TRBV6-1 | . | TGTGCCAGCACGATGGGGGGGCGAACAGATACGCAGTATTTT | CASTMGGRTDTQYF
. | TRBJ1-6 | TRBV5-4 | . | TGTGCCAGCAGCTTGGCCATCGGGCCAGGGTCACCCCTCCACTTT | CASSLAIGPGSPLHF
. | TRBJ2-5 | TRBV7-9 | . | TGTGCCAGCAGCCCAGGGGTGGGGGCGTTCCAAGAGACCCAGTACTTC | CASSPGVGAFQETQYF
. | TRBJ2-1 | TRBV18 | . | TGTGCCAGCTCACCGCCGAGAGGCGACTATGGGAATGAGCAGTTCTTC | CASSPPRGDYGNEQFF
few | TRBJ1-1 | TRBV18 | . | TGTGCCAGCTCACCTATATCACAGATGAACACTGAAGCTTTCTTT | CASSPISQMNTEAFF
few | TRBJ1-1 | TRBV4-1 | TRBD1 | TGCGCCAGCAGCCATGGGGGACAGATGAACACTGAAGCTTTCTTT | CASSHGGQMNTEAFF
. | TRBJ1-2 | TRBV25-1 | . | TGTGCCAGCAGCCCCCCCAGGGGAAGCTACACCTTC | CASSPPRGSYTF
. | TRBJ1-2 | TRBV19 | . | TGTGCCAGTAGTATGGGCGCCCGTCTTAACTATGGCTACACCTTC | CASSMGARLNYGYTF
. | TRBJ1-6 | TRBV27 | TRBD1 | TGTGCCAGCAGTGCCACGGGACAGGGTCCCCTCCACTTT | CASSATGQGPLHF
. | TRBJ2-3 | TRBV25-1 | TRBD1 | TGTGCCAGCAGTACCCTGACAGGGGAAAGAAATACGCAGTATTTT | CASSTLTGERNTQYF
. | TRBJ2-1 | TRBV5-1 | TRBD2 | TGCGCCAGCAGCTTGGAGCGGGGGGGCTTAATTGATGAGCAGTTCTTC | CASSLERGGLIDEQFF
once | TRBJ2-5 | TRBV6-4 | . | TGTGCCAGCATCCGGGGGAACCAAGAGACCCAGTACTTC | CASIRGNQETQYF
. | TRBJ2-2 | TRBV5-1 | TRBD1 | TGCGCCAGCAGCCTAAATGCTGGACAGGGGTCAACCGGGGAGCTGTTTTTT | CASSLNAGQGSTGELFF
. | TRBJ1-1 | TRBV2 | TRBD1 | TGTGCCAGCAGTGGTCAGGGGGGCACTGAAGCTTTCTTT | CASSGQGGTEAFF
. | TRBJ2-1 | TRBV27 | . | TGTGCCAGCAGTTTATCGGCTGCCTACAATGAGCAGTTCTTC | CASSLSAAYNEQFF
. | TRBJ1-4 | TRBV29-1 | TRBD1 | TGCAGCGTTGGGGAAAACAGGGGGAGACTGTTTTTT | CSVGENRGRLFF
. | TRBJ1-5 | TRBV2 | . | TGTGCCAGCAGCTACTCGCTCCAGCCCCAGCATTTT | CASSYSLQPQHF
few | TRBJ2-3 | TRBV4-1 | TRBD2 | TGCGCCAGCAGCCCCCTGACTAGCGGGGGGGCCGTAGATACGCAGTATTTT | CASSPLTSGGAVDTQYF
. | TRBJ2-1 | TRBV28 | TRBD2 | TGTGCCAGCAGTCGGACTAGCGGGGGGATATACAATGAGCAGTTCTTC | CASSRTSGGIYNEQFF
. | TRBJ1-1 | TRBV7-3 | . | TGTGCCAGCAGCCAGACAGGGAACACTGAAGCTTTCTTT | CASSQTGNTEAFF
. | TRBJ1-1 | TRBV2 | . | TGTGCCAGCAGTTTTAACAGGGAGCAAGCTTTCTTT | CASSFNREQAFF
. | TRBJ2-1 | TRBV18 | . | TGTGCCAGCTCACCACGCGCGGCCCTTGAGCAGTTCTTC | CASSPRAALEQFF
. | TRBJ2-7 | TRBV5-6 | TRBD2 | TGTGCCAGCAGCTTAGAGGGAGGGGTGATCGGCTATTACGAGCAGTACTTC | CASSLEGGVIGYYEQYF